These T cell receptor beta chains were read from a single sample in a study of CD8+ T cells in alopecia areata. TCRdb keeps only in-frame clones here, not all; method: immunoSEQ multiplex PCR. The sample has over 120,000 clones; about 51% are singletons. The specimen comprised CD4+ T cells sorted from blood, sampled at week 0. These receptors were obtained from a human donor with alopecia areata. Both conserved end residues are part of each CDR3. The order of the fields is J gene, clone size, V gene, D gene, CDR3 DNA, CDR3 protein. The D gene is left open where the match is weak. Size tells how often a clone was seen (once, few, many) or the class of an expanded clone, and some rows leave it out.

j_call: TRBJ1-2; clone_size: few; v_call: TRBV7-2; d_call: .; cdr3_nt: TGTGCCAGCAGCTTTGCGAACCTGGTCTATGGCTACACCTTC; cdr3_aa: CASSFANLVYGYTF
j_call: TRBJ1-2; clone_size: .; v_call: TRBV30; d_call: .; cdr3_nt: TGTGCCTGGAGTAAAGACAGACATCCTAACTATGGCTACACCTTC; cdr3_aa: CAWSKDRHPNYGYTF
j_call: TRBJ1-4; clone_size: .; v_call: TRBV30; d_call: .; cdr3_nt: TGTGCATCGGTAATATCTAATGAAAAACTGTTTTTT; cdr3_aa: CASVISNEKLFF
j_call: TRBJ2-3; clone_size: .; v_call: TRBV7-2; d_call: .; cdr3_nt: TGTGCCAGCAGCCAGGGTCTCGCAGATACGCAGTATTTT; cdr3_aa: CASSQGLADTQYF
j_call: TRBJ2-7; clone_size: medium-sized; v_call: TRBV7-9; d_call: .; cdr3_nt: TGTGCCAGCAGCCCATCCGGGGGTTATTCCTACGAGCAGTACTTC; cdr3_aa: CASSPSGGYSYEQYF
j_call: TRBJ2-4; clone_size: .; v_call: TRBV29-1; d_call: TRBD1; cdr3_nt: TGCAGCGTAGAACAGGGGACGAAAAACATTCAGTACTTC; cdr3_aa: CSVEQGTKNIQYF
j_call: TRBJ2-7; clone_size: .; v_call: TRBV29-1; d_call: TRBD1; cdr3_nt: TGCAGCGTTGACGGACAGGGGGCAGGTGAGCAGTACTTC; cdr3_aa: CSVDGQGAGEQYF
j_call: TRBJ1-5; clone_size: .; v_call: TRBV7-2; d_call: .; cdr3_nt: TGTGCCAGCAGCCCCGACAACCAGCCCCAGCATTTT; cdr3_aa: CASSPDNQPQHF
j_call: TRBJ1-5; clone_size: .; v_call: TRBV30; d_call: .; cdr3_nt: TGTGCCTGGAGTCGCACTTTCCCCAATCAGCCCCAGCATTTT; cdr3_aa: CAWSRTFPNQPQHF
j_call: TRBJ2-7; clone_size: .; v_call: TRBV18; d_call: .; cdr3_nt: TGTGCCAGCTCACCTCTTGGGGAGTACGAGCAGTACTTC; cdr3_aa: CASSPLGEYEQYF
j_call: TRBJ1-5; clone_size: .; v_call: TRBV19; d_call: .; cdr3_nt: TGTGCCAGTAGTCCTCCCGGGCGATCGGCCCAGCATTTT; cdr3_aa: CASSPPGRSAQHF
j_call: TRBJ1-5; clone_size: .; v_call: TRBV4-1; d_call: TRBD1; cdr3_nt: TGCGCCAGCAGCCAAGATAATACAAGGGGGCCCAGGGCCCAGCATTTT; cdr3_aa: CASSQDNTRGPRAQHF
j_call: TRBJ2-1; clone_size: few; v_call: TRBV7-2; d_call: .; cdr3_nt: TGTGCCAGCAGCTTAGCTAGCGGAAATGAGCAGTTCTTC; cdr3_aa: CASSLASGNEQFF
j_call: TRBJ1-1; clone_size: .; v_call: TRBV5-1; d_call: TRBD1; cdr3_nt: TGCGCCAGCACCCCGGACAGGGGGCGGACTGAAGCTTTCTTT; cdr3_aa: CASTPDRGRTEAFF